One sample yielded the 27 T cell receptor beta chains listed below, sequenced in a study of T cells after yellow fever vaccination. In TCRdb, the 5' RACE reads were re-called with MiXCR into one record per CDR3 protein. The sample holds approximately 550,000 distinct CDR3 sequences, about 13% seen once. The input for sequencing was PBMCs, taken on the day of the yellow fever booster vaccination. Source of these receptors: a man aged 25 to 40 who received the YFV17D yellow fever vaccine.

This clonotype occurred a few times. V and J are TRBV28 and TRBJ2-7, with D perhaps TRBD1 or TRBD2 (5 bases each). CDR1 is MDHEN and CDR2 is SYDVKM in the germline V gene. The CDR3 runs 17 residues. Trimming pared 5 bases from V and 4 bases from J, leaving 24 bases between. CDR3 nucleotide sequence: TGTGCCAGCAGTCCCGTACAATCCCGGGACCCCTCTTACGAGCAGTACTTC. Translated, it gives CASSPVQSRDPSYEQYF.

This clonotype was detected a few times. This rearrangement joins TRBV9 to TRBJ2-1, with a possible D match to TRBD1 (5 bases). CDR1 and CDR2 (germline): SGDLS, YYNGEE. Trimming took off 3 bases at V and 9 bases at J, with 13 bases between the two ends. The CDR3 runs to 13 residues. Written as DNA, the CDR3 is TGTGCCAGCAGCGAGACAGTACCCAGTGAGCAGTTCTTC. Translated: CASSETVPSEQFF.

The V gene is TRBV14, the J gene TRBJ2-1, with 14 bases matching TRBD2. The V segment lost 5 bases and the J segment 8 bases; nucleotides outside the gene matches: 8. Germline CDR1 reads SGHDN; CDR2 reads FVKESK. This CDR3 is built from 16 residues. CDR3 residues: CASSETGTSGRHEQFF. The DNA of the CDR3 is TGTGCCAGCAGCGAGACCGGGACTAGCGGGAGACATGAGCAGTTCTTC.

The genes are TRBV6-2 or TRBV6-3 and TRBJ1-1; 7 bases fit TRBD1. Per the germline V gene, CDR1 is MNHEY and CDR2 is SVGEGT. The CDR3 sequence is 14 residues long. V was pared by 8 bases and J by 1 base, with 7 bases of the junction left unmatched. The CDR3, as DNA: TGTGCCAGCGGGGACCGGGACAGGAACACTGAAGCTTTCTTT. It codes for CASGDRDRNTEAFF.

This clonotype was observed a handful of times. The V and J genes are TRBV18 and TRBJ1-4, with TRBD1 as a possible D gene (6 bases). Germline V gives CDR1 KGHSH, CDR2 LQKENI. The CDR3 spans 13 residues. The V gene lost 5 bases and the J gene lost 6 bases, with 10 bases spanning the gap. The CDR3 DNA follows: TGTGCCAGCTCAGCCTACAGGGATGAAAAACTGTTTTTT. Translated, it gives CASSAYRDEKLFF.

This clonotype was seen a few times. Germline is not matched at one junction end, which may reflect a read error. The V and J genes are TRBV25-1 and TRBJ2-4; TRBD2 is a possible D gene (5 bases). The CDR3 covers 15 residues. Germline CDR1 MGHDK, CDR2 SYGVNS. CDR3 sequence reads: CASSEWADGGAIQYF. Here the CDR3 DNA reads TGTGCCAGCAGCGAATGGGCGGACGGAGGTGCCATTCAGTACTTC.

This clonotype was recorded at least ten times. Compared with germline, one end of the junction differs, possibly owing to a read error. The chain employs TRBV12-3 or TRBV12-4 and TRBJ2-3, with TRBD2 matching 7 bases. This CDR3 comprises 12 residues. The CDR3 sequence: CASRLAGDTQYF. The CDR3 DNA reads TGTGCCAGCAGATTAGCGGGAGATACGCAGTATTTT.

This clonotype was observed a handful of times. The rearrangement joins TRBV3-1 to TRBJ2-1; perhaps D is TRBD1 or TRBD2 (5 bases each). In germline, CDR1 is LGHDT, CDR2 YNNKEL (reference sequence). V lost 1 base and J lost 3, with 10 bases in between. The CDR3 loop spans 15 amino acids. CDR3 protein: CASSQVEGLYNEQFF. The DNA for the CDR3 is TGTGCCAGCAGCCAAGTTGAGGGGCTCTACAATGAGCAGTTCTTC.

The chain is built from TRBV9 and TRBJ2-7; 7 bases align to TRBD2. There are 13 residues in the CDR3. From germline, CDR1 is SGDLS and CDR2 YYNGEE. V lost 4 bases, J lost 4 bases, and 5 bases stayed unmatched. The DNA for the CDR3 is TGTGCCAGCAGCAGAGACGGGGGGTACGAGCAGTACTTC. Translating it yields CASSRDGGYEQYF.

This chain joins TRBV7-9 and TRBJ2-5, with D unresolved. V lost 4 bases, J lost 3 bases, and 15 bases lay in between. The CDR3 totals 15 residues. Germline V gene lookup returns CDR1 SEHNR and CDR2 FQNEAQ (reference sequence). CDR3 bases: TGTGCCAGCAGCTACCCTCTTGACCCAGAAGAGACCCAGTACTTC. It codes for CASSYPLDPEETQYF.

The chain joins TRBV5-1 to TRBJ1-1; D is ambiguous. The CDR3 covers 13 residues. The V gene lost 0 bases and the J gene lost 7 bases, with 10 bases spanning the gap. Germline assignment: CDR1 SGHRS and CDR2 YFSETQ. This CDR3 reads CASSLVVAGEAFF. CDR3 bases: TGCGCCAGCAGCTTGGTGGTGGCGGGTGAAGCTTTCTTT.

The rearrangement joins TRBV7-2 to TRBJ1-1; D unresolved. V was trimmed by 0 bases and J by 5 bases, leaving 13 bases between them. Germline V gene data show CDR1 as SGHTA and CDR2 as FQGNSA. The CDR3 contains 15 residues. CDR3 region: CASSLAPGMGTEAFF. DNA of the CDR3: TGTGCCAGCAGCTTAGCGCCCGGTATGGGTACTGAAGCTTTCTTT.

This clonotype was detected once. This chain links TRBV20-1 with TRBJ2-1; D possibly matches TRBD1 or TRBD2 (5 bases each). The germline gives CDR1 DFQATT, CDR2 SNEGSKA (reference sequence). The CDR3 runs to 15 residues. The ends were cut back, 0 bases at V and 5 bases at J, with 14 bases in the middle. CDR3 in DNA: TGCAGTGCTAGAGATCAGGGTAGCGAGAACAATGAGCAGTTCTTC. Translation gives CSARDQGSENNEQFF.

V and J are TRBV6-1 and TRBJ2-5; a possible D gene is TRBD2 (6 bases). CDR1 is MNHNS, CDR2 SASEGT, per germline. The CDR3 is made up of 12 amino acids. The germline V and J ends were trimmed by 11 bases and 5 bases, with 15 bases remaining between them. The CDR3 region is CAGGNPGETQYF. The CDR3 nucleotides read TGTGCCGGGGGGAACCCCGGGGAGACCCAGTACTTC.

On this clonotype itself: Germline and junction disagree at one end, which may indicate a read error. CDR3 nucleotide sequence: TGTACCAGCAGTTTATTGGGTCGGGGGGATAGTCACACCGGGGAGCTGTTTTTT. Translating it yields CTSSLLGRGDSHTGELFF. This rearrangement joins TRBV3-1 to TRBJ2-2; 7 nucleotides align to TRBD2. Germline CDR1 LGHDT, CDR2 YNNKEL (reference sequence). The CDR3 covers 18 residues.

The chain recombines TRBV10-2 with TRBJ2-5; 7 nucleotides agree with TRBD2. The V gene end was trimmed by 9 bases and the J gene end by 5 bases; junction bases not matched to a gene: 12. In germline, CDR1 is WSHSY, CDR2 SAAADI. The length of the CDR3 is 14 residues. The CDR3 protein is CASGWRESWETQYF. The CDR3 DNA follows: TGCGCCAGTGGCTGGCGGGAGAGTTGGGAGACCCAGTACTTC.

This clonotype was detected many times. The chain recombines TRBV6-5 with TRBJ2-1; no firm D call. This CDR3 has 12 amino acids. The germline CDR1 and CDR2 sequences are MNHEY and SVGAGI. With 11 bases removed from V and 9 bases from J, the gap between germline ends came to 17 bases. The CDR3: CASRGALSEQFF. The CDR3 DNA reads TGTGCCTCTCGCGGTGCCCTGAGTGAGCAGTTCTTC.

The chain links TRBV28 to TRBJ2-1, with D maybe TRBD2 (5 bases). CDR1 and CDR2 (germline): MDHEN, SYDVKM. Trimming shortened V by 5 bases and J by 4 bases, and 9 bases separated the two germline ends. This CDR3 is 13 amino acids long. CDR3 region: CASSPREYNEQFF. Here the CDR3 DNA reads TGTGCCAGCAGTCCAAGGGAGTACAATGAGCAGTTCTTC.

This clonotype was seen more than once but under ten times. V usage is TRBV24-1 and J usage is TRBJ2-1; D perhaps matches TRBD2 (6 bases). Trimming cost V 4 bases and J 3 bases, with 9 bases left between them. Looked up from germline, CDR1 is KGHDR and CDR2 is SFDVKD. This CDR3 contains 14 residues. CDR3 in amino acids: CATSDSGGYNEQFF. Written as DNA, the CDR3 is TGTGCCACCAGTGACTCCGGGGGCTACAATGAGCAGTTCTTC.

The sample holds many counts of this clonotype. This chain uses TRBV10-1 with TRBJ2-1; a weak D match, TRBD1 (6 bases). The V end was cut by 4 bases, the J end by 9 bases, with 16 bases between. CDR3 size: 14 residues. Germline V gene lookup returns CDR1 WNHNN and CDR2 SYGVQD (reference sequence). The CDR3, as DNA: TGCGCCAGCAGTGTAGCAGGGGCTGGTGGTGAGCAGTTCTTC. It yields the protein CASSVAGAGGEQFF.

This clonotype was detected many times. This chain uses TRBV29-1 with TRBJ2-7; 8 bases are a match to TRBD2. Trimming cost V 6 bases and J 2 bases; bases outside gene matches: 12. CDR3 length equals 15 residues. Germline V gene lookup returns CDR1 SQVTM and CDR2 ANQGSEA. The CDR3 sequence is CSVGGGFSHTYEQYF. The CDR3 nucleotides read TGCAGCGTCGGGGGGGGATTTTCTCATACCTACGAGCAGTACTTC.

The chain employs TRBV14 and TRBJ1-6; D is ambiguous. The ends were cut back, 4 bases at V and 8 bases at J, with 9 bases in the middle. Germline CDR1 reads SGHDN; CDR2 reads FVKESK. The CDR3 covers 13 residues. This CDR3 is CASSPNGYSPLHF. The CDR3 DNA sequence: TGTGCCAGCAGCCCTAACGGGTATTCACCCCTCCACTTT. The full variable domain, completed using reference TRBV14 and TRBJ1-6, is EAGVTQFPSHSVIEKGQTVTLRCDPISGHDNLYWYRRVMGKEIKFLLHFVKESKQDESGMPNNRFLAERTGGTYSTLKVQPAELEDSGVYFCASSPNGYSPLHFGNGTRLTVT.

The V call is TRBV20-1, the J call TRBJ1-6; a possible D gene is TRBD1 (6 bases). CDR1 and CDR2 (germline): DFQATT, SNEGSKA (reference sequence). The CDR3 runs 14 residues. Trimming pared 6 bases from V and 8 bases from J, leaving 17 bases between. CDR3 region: CSATRGPRDSPLHF. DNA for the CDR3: TGCAGTGCCACCCGGGGGCCTAGGGATTCACCCCTCCACTTT.

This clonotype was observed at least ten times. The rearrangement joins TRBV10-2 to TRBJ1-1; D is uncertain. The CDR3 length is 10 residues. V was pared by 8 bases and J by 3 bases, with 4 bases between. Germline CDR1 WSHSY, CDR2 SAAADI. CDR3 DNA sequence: TGCGCCAGCGGGGACACTGAAGCTTTCTTT. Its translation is CASGDTEAFF.

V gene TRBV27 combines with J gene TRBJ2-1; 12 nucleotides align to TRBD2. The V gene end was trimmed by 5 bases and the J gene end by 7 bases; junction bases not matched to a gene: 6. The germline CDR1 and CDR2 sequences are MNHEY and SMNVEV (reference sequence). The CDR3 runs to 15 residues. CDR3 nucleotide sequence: TGTGCCAGCAGTGTCCTAGCGGGAGGGGGGAATGAGCAGTTCTTC. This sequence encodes CASSVLAGGGNEQFF.

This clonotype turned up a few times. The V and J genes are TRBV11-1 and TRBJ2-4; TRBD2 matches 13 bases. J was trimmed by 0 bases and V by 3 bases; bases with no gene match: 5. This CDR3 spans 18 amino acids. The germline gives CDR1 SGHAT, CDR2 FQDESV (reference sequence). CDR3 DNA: TGTGCCAGCAGCTTTACTAGCGGGAGGGAACTAGCCAAAAACATTCAGTACTTC. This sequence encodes CASSFTSGRELAKNIQYF.

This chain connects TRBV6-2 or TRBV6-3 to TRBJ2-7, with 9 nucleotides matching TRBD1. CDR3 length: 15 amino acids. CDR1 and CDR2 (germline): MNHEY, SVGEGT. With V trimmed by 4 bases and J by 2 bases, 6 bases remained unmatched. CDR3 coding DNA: TGTGCCAGCAGTTTCGGGACAGGGATCGCCTACGAGCAGTACTTC. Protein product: CASSFGTGIAYEQYF.